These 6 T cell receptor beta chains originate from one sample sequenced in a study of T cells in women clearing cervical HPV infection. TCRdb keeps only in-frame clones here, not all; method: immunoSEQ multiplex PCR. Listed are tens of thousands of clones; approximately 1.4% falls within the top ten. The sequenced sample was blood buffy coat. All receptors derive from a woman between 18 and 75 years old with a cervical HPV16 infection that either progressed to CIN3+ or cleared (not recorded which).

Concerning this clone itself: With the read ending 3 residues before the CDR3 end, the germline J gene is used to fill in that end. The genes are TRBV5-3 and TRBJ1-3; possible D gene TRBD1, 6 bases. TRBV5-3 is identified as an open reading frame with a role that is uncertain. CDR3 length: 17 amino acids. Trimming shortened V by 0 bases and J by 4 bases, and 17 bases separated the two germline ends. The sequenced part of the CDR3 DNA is TGTGCCAGAAGCTTGGTGGTGGAGAGCAGGGGAGGAAACACC. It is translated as CARSLVVESRGGNT. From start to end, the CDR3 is CARSLVVESRGGNTIYF.

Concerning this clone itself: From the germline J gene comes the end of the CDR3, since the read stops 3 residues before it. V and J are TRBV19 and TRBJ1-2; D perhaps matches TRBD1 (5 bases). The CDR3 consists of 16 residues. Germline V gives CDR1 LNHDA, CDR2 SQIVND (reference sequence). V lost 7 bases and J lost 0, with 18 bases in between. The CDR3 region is CASKGVRTAANYGYTF. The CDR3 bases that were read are TGTGCCAGTAAAGGGGTTAGAACGGCCGCTAACTATGGC.

CDR3 protein: CASSLRENTEAFF. The CDR3 DNA, read in part, is TGCGCCAGCAGCCTCAGGGAGAACACTGAA. This chain joins TRBV5-1 and TRBJ1-1; the D gene is possibly TRBD1 (5 bases). The sequence runs out 3 residues before the end of the CDR3; the remainder is reconstructed from the germline J gene. Trimming pared 4 bases from V and 1 base from J, leaving 8 bases between. Germline CDR1 reads SGHRS; CDR2 reads YFSETQ. The CDR3 contains 13 residues.

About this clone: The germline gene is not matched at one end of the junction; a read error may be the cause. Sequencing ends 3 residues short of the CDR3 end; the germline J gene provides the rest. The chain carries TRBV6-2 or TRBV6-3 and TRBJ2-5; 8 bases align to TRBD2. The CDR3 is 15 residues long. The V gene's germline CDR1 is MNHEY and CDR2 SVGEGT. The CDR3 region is CASSRSLADQETQYF. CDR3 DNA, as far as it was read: TGTGCCAGCAGTCGCTCACTAGCGGACCAGGAGACC.

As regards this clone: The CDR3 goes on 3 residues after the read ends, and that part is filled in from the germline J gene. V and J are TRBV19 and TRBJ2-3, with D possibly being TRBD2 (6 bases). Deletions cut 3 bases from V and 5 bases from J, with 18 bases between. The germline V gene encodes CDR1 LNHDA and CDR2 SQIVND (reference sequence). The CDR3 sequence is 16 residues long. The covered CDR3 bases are TGTGCCAGTAGTATGCGGGGCTTGATCGGACTAGATACG. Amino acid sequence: CASSMRGLIGLDT. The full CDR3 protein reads CASSMRGLIGLDTQYF.

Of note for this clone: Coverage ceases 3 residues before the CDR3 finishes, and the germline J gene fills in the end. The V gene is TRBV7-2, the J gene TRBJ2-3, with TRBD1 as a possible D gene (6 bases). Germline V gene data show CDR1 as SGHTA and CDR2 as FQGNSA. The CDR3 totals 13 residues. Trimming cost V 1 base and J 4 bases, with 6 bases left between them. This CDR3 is CASSLEGADTQYF. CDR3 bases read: TGTGCCAGCAGCTTAGAGGGGGCAGATACG.